The 20 T cell receptor beta chains listed next were all sequenced from one sample in a study of cytomegalovirus exposure and HLA in healthy donors (dated by TCRdb to 2015 to 2018). The library was produced with the immunoSEQ multiplex PCR assay. For the multiplex PCR, a mixture combining 60 forward primers for TCR Vbeta segments and 13 reverse primers for TCR Jbeta segments was used. TCRdb took over this immuneACCESS table, retaining in-frame rearrangements with V and J assigned. Such tables are incomplete; in checked studies, under half of the missing clones stem from an unresolved V gene, and the remainder is unexplained. The sample table lists 150,000 to 200,000 clones, roughly 70% of them with a count of one. The top ten clones comprise 1.8% of the sample. Source material: PBMCs. The receptors were gathered from a woman under 40 in good health and CMV-seronegative.

The chain links TRBV7-2 to TRBJ2-7, with D perhaps TRBD1 (5 bases). The CDR3 runs 15 residues. CDR1 and CDR2 (germline): SGHTA, FQGNSA. Trimming removed 4 bases at V and 0 bases at J, with 13 bases between. This CDR3 is CASSSPGYASYEQYF. The CDR3 DNA is TGTGCCAGCAGCTCACCAGGGTACGCCTCCTACGAGCAGTACTTC.

This rearrangement joins TRBV27 to TRBJ2-3; 9 bases are shared with TRBD2. This CDR3 spans 14 amino acids. Germline lookup yields CDR1 MNHEY and CDR2 SMNVEV (reference sequence). V was pared by 3 bases and J by 8 bases, with 6 bases of the junction left unmatched. In nucleotides, the CDR3 is TGTGCCAGCAGTTTGGGGCTAGCGGGACGTACGCAGTATTTT. Its protein product is CASSLGLAGRTQYF.

This chain uses TRBV2 with TRBJ1-6; the D is unclear. The ends were cut back, 7 bases at V and 7 bases at J, with 20 bases in the middle. Germline V lookup: CDR1 SNHLY, CDR2 FYNNEI. The CDR3 length is 16 residues. The CDR3 reads CASIYDRGGRNSPLHF. In DNA, the CDR3 is TGTGCCAGCATTTACGACCGAGGAGGGCGGAATTCACCCCTCCACTTT. The variable domain in full, completed from reference TRBV2 and TRBJ1-6, reads EPEVTQTPSHQVTQMGQEVILRCVPISNHLYFYWYRQILGQKVEFLVSFYNNEISEKSEIFDDQFSVERPDGSNFTLKIRSTKLEDSAMYFCASIYDRGGRNSPLHFGNGTRLTVT.

The chain uses TRBV5-6 and TRBJ2-7; 8 bases are shared with TRBD2. Germline V gene lookup returns CDR1 SGHDT and CDR2 YYEEEE. The V gene end was trimmed by 0 bases and the J gene end by 2 bases; junction bases not matched to a gene: 4. There are 15 residues in the CDR3. CDR3 DNA sequence: TGTGCCAGCAGCTTGGAACTAGCGGCTCCCTACGAGCAGTACTTC. Translation: CASSLELAAPYEQYF.

The chain combines TRBV5-1 with TRBJ2-1; 8 bases are shared with TRBD1. The junction had 3 bases not matched to a gene; V was cut back by 4 bases and J by 0 bases. The germline V gene has CDR1 SGHRS and CDR2 YFSETQ. This CDR3 comprises 15 residues. CDR3 coding DNA: TGCGCCAGCAGCGGGACAGGAGCCTCCTACAATGAGCAGTTCTTC. Translated: CASSGTGASYNEQFF. The complete variable domain, with remaining parts taken from reference TRBV5-1 and TRBJ2-1, reads KAGVTQTPRYLIKTRGQQVTLSCSPISGHRSVSWYQQTPGQGLQFLFEYFSETQRNKGNFPGRFSGRQFSNSRSEMNVSTLELGDSALYLCASSGTGASYNEQFFGPGTRLTVL.

In DNA, the CDR3 is TGTGCCAGCACAGGGGATAGCAATCAGCCCCAGCATTTT. This encodes CASTGDSNQPQHF. The J gene is TRBJ1-5, the V gene TRBV6-6, with a tentative D call TRBD1 (6 bases). Trimming stripped 7 bases from V and 0 bases from J, with 7 bases between. This CDR3 comprises 13 residues. CDR1 is MNHNY, CDR2 SVGAGI, per germline (reference sequence).

The genes are TRBV5-1 and TRBJ1-2, with 7 bases that match TRBD1. J gave up 3 bases and V 5 bases, and 4 bases lay outside the gene matches. This CDR3 has 13 residues. Germline-derived CDR1 and CDR2 are SGHRS and YFSETQ. The CDR3 DNA sequence: TGCGCCAGCAGGCCAACAGGGGACTATGGCTACACCTTC. Translating gives CASRPTGDYGYTF.

The gene calls are TRBV29-1 and TRBJ2-7; a possible D gene is TRBD2 (6 bases). The V gene's germline CDR1 is SQVTM and CDR2 ANQGSEA. The length of the CDR3 is 16 residues. V was cut by 4 bases and J by 0 bases, with 19 bases left in between. The CDR3 here is CSVGERERGSSYEQYF. The CDR3 region has the DNA TGCAGCGTTGGGGAGAGGGAACGGGGGAGCTCCTACGAGCAGTACTTC.

V gene TRBV14 combines with J gene TRBJ1-1; TRBD1 matches 9 bases. CDR1 is SGHDN, CDR2 FVKESK, per germline. The CDR3 covers 13 residues. The junction had 3 bases not matched to a gene; V was cut back by 10 bases and J by 0 bases. The CDR3 DNA follows: TGTGCCACCCGGGACAGGGTGAACACTGAAGCTTTCTTT. Its translation: CATRDRVNTEAFF.

This rearrangement joins TRBV7-3 to TRBJ2-3; TRBD1 matches 9 bases. The CDR3 runs to 15 residues. Germline V gives CDR1 SGHTA, CDR2 FQGTGA. The J segment lost 3 bases and the V segment lost 5 bases, leaving 6 bases of the junction unmatched. The CDR3: CASSPGTGNTDTQYF. CDR3 nucleotide sequence: TGTGCCAGCAGCCCCGGGACAGGGAATACAGATACGCAGTATTTT.

This chain links TRBV7-3 with TRBJ1-1; no clear D. CDR1 is SGHTA, CDR2 FQGTGA, per germline. The CDR3 consists of 12 residues. V gave up 2 bases and J gave up 14 bases, with 15 bases separating them. CDR3 sequence reads: CASSLPPNSFFF. The CDR3 nucleotides read TGTGCCAGCAGCTTACCCCCAAACAGTTTCTTCTTT.

The chain joins TRBV11-2 to TRBJ1-2; TRBD1 matches at 10 bases. V dropped 4 bases and J dropped 6; count of bases not matched to a gene: 14. The germline V gene encodes CDR1 SGHAT and CDR2 FQNNGV. There are 17 residues in the CDR3. This CDR3 reads CASSSPKTGGIRNGYTF. The CDR3 bases are TGTGCCAGCAGCTCGCCTAAGACAGGGGGCATTCGGAATGGCTACACCTTC.

The rearrangement links TRBV19 to TRBJ1-5; 7 bases are a match to TRBD1. The length of the CDR3 is 14 residues. Trimming cost V 10 bases and J 3 bases; bases outside gene matches: 9. CDR1 is LNHDA, CDR2 SQIVND, per germline (reference sequence). CDR3 in DNA: TGTGCCATTGACGACAGGGCACCCAATCAGCCCCAGCATTTT. Amino acid sequence: CAIDDRAPNQPQHF.

This sequence joins TRBV5-4 and TRBJ2-3, with D unresolved. This CDR3 is 14 amino acids long. Germline V gene sequence: CDR1 SGHNT, CDR2 YYREEE (reference sequence). V was shortened by 0 bases and J by 6 bases, with 11 bases between the two germline ends. The CDR3 DNA is TGTGCCAGCAGCTTGGGCGCATCCTTCGATACGCAGTATTTT. This encodes CASSLGASFDTQYF. Looking up the rest from reference TRBV5-4 and TRBJ2-3 gives the full variable domain: ETGVTQSPTHLIKTRGQQVTLRCSSQSGHNTVSWYQQALGQGPQFIFQYYREEENGRGNFPPRFSGLQFPNYSSELNVNALELDDSALYLCASSLGASFDTQYFGPGTRLTVL.

This clone has only a few counts. V and J are TRBV21-1 and TRBJ2-5; the table gives TRBD1 as D, unverified against the DNA. TRBV21-1 is marked as a pseudogene. The CDR3 loop spans 15 amino acids. CDR3 in amino acids: CASSGLDRELETQYF. The CDR3 DNA is TGTGCCAGCAGCGGTTTGGACAGGGAGTTAGAGACCCAGTACTTC.

The CDR3 loop is CASSWLLPRQKSTDTQYF. As DNA, the CDR3 is TGTGCCAGCAGTTGGCTCCTCCCGAGGCAGAAAAGCACAGATACGCAGTATTTT. The gene calls are TRBV27 and TRBJ2-3, with D hard to call. The germline gives CDR1 MNHEY, CDR2 SMNVEV (reference sequence). The V end lost 4 bases, the J end lost 0 bases, and 20 bases lay between the germline ends. This CDR3 is built from 18 residues.

This clone was counted between two and nine times. The rearrangement links TRBV4-2 to TRBJ1-1; D gene uncertain. CDR1 LGHNA and CDR2 YNFKEQ come from the germline V gene. V was cut by 0 bases and J by 3 bases, with 5 bases left in between. The CDR3 spans 13 residues. CDR3 nucleotide sequence: TGTGCCAGCAGCCAAGACAGCGACACTGAAGCTTTCTTT. Translation: CASSQDSDTEAFF.

This clone occurred a few times. V gene TRBV13 combines with J gene TRBJ2-5, with 8 bases that match TRBD1. Per the germline V gene, CDR1 is PRHDT and CDR2 is FYEKMQ (reference sequence). V shed 4 bases, J shed 5 bases, and the junction held 9 bases outside the gene matches. The CDR3 is 15 amino acids. The CDR3, as DNA: TGTGCCAGCAGCTCGTGGACAGGGCTTCGGGAGACCCAGTACTTC. Translation: CASSSWTGLRETQYF.

The rearrangement uses TRBV28 and TRBJ2-5; TRBD1 agrees at 8 bases. CDR3 length: 12 residues. The germline V gene encodes CDR1 MDHEN and CDR2 SYDVKM. The V gene end was trimmed by 3 bases and the J gene end by 9 bases; junction bases not matched to a gene: 3. The CDR3 nucleotides read TGTGCCAGCAGTTTGGACAGGGAGGCCCAGTACTTC. Its protein is CASSLDREAQYF.

V usage is TRBV6-5 and J usage is TRBJ2-3; 12 nucleotides line up with TRBD2. This CDR3 is built from 15 residues. V dropped 5 bases and J dropped 4; count of bases not matched to a gene: 4. The germline V gene encodes CDR1 MNHEY and CDR2 SVGAGI. The CDR3 nucleotides read TGTGCCAGCAGTATGACTAGCGGGGGCCCAGATACGCAGTATTTT. Protein: CASSMTSGGPDTQYF.